The 27 T cell receptor beta chains below were found in one sample sequenced in a study of T cell repertoires in cytomegalovirus infection. These TCRs' antigens remain unknown. Via MiXCR, TCRdb re-called the reads, giving one row per CDR3 protein. This sample yields around 900,000 distinct CDR3 sequences, of which around a third are seen a single time; 11% to 15% belongs to the top ten. The source was cultured CD8+ T cells from PBMCs, collected from culture after CMV antigen stimulation. These receptors all stem from a human donor in good health (CMV status not recorded). Some clones in this sample may be carry-over from other donors' samples.

The chain has TRBV2 and TRBJ2-1; D is uncertain. Trimming shortened V by 4 bases and J by 9 bases, and 7 bases separated the two germline ends. The CDR3 length is 11 residues. Germline CDR1 reads SNHLY; CDR2 reads FYNNEI. CDR3 sequence: CASSGNLEQFF. DNA for the CDR3: TGTGCCAGCAGTGGTAATCTTGAGCAGTTCTTC. The full variable domain, in which reference TRBV2 and TRBJ2-1 provide the parts outside the CDR3, is EPEVTQTPSHQVTQMGQEVILRCVPISNHLYFYWYRQILGQKVEFLVSFYNNEISEKSEIFDDQFSVERPDGSNFTLKIRSTKLEDSAMYFCASSGNLEQFFGPGTRLTVL.

This chain links TRBV7-9 with TRBJ2-7, with 8 nucleotides matching TRBD1. Unmatched junction bases numbered 5, after V lost 5 bases and J lost 5 bases. The CDR3 spans 13 residues. Germline lookup yields CDR1 SEHNR and CDR2 FQNEAQ (reference sequence). The CDR3, as DNA: TGTGCCAGCAGCCCTGACAGGGGCGACGAGCAGTACTTC. This sequence encodes CASSPDRGDEQYF.

The J gene is TRBJ2-3, the V gene TRBV4-1; 11 bases fit TRBD2. Trimming removed 0 bases from V and 2 bases from J; junction bases left unmatched: 4. Germline values: CDR1 MGHRA, CDR2 YSYEKL. The CDR3 covers 17 residues. The CDR3, as DNA: TGCGCCAGCAGCCAAGATCTAGCGGGGGGCTACACAGATACGCAGTATTTT. It is translated as CASSQDLAGGYTDTQYF.

This clonotype was detected a few times. The chain carries TRBV10-1 and TRBJ2-7; D remains unclear. The germline gives CDR1 WNHNN, CDR2 SYGVQD (reference sequence). Trimming removed 3 bases from V and 5 bases from J, with 11 bases in between. The CDR3 sequence is 13 residues long. CDR3 protein: CASSDRTVDEQYF. CDR3 bases: TGCGCCAGCAGTGACCGGACGGTTGACGAGCAGTACTTC.

This clonotype was observed a single time. The CDR3 coding sequence is TGTGCCAGCAGACGAGGGACTAGAGGGGGGGGCTACGAGCAGTACTTC. It translates to CASRRGTRGGGYEQYF. This rearrangement joins TRBV5-6 to TRBJ2-7; 8 nucleotides align to TRBD2. In germline, CDR1 is SGHDT, CDR2 YYEEEE. Losses at the gene ends were 5 bases for V and 3 bases for J; bases not matched to a gene: 13. The CDR3 is 16 amino acids.

Turning to this clonotype: A much larger clone differs from this one at a single base, so this may be a read error. CDR3 sequence reads: CVSSQGTFPSTDTQYF. CDR3 coding DNA: TGTGTCAGCAGCCAGGGGACTTTTCCTAGCACAGATACGCAGTATTTT. This chain connects TRBV7-2 to TRBJ2-3; possibly TRBD1 or TRBD2 for D (6 bases each). Germline V gene sequence: CDR1 SGHTA, CDR2 FQGNSA. CDR3 length: 16 residues.

CDR3 in DNA: TGCAGCGTTGAAGGGGGGTCTACAGTAGGGGAGCTGTTTTTT. Translating gives CSVEGGSTVGELFF. This chain uses TRBV29-1 with TRBJ2-2; tentatively, D is TRBD1 or TRBD2 (5 bases each). Germline assignment: CDR1 SQVTM and CDR2 ANQGSEA. CDR3 size: 14 residues. Between the trimmed V and J ends, which lost 1 base and 8 bases, there was a span of 14 bases.

In this sample, this clonotype turned up many times. The rearrangement links TRBV7-9 to TRBJ2-3; D call uncertain. CDR3 length: 15 residues. Germline V gene data show CDR1 as SEHNR and CDR2 as FQNEAQ (reference sequence). V lost 2 bases and J 2 bases, leaving 11 bases between the germline ends. CDR3 DNA: TGTGCCAGCAGCTTATCGGGTCGGTACACAGATACGCAGTATTTT. Encoded protein: CASSLSGRYTDTQYF. The complete variable domain, with remaining parts taken from reference TRBV7-9 and TRBJ2-3, reads DTGVSQNPRHKITKRGQNVTFRCDPISEHNRLYWYRQTLGQGPEFLTYFQNEAQLEKSRLLSDRFSAERPKGSFSTLEIQRTEQGDSAMYLCASSLSGRYTDTQYFGPGTRLTVL.

This clonotype was observed a few times. The chain combines TRBV27 with TRBJ1-2, with D maybe TRBD1 (5 bases). CDR3 length: 11 amino acids. The germline CDR1 and CDR2 sequences are MNHEY and SMNVEV (reference sequence). V dropped 11 bases and J dropped 6 bases, with 13 bases sitting between them. The CDR3 loop reads CACGGLDGYTF. DNA of the CDR3: TGTGCCTGCGGGGGGTTGGATGGCTACACCTTC.

By proportion, this clonotype is medium-sized. V gene TRBV7-8 combines with J gene TRBJ2-5; 8 bases fit TRBD1. With 1 base clipped from V and 3 bases from J, the junction kept 10 bases outside the gene matches. The CDR3 is 17 residues long. Germline lookup yields CDR1 SGHVS and CDR2 FQNEAQ. The DNA of the CDR3 is TGTGCCAGCAGCTTAGGACAGGGGCGGATAGTCAAAGAGACCCAGTACTTC. This translates into CASSLGQGRIVKETQYF.

This clonotype was observed a handful of times. V usage is TRBV27 and J usage is TRBJ1-2, with TRBD1 matching 7 bases. The junction had 4 bases not matched to a gene; V was cut back by 5 bases and J by 4 bases. The germline CDR1 and CDR2 sequences are MNHEY and SMNVEV (reference sequence). The CDR3 runs 13 residues. In DNA form, the CDR3 reads TGTGCCAGCAGTCCGACAGGGCCCTATGGCTACACCTTC. Amino acid sequence: CASSPTGPYGYTF.

Turning to this clonotype: This may be a read error, as it is one base from a much larger clone. This chain joins TRBV7-8 and TRBJ2-1, with TRBD2 matching over 8 bases. This CDR3 has 17 amino acids. CDR1 and CDR2 from the germline V gene are SGHVS and FQNEAQ. The junction had 14 bases not matched to a gene; V was cut back by 5 bases and J by 5 bases. DNA for the CDR3: TGTGCCAGCAGCCCCGGGACTTGCGGGGGGCCAGACAATGAGCAGTTCTTC. Residues: CASSPGTCGGPDNEQFF.

A word on this clonotype: Germline and junction disagree at one end, which may indicate a read error. The chain joins TRBV4-1 to TRBJ2-3; 8 positions match TRBD2. Germline CDR1 reads MGHRA; CDR2 reads YSYEKL. The CDR3 loop spans 14 amino acids. CDR3 DNA sequence: TGTGCCAGCAGAACTAGCGGCCTCACAGATACGCAGTATTTT. This codes for CASRTSGLTDTQYF.

The V gene is TRBV19, the J gene TRBJ1-5, with 7 bases aligning to TRBD1. Germline V gene lookup returns CDR1 LNHDA and CDR2 SQIVND (reference sequence). The CDR3 has 14 residues. J was trimmed by 3 bases and V by 7 bases; bases with no gene match: 6. The CDR3 region is CASKSQGNNQPQHF. The DNA of the CDR3 is TGTGCCAGTAAGTCACAGGGGAACAATCAGCCCCAGCATTTT.

This chain links TRBV20-1 with TRBJ2-1, with 9 bases aligning to TRBD1. J was trimmed by 8 bases and V by 0 bases; bases with no gene match: 11. The CDR3 is made up of 16 amino acids. Per germline, CDR1 DFQATT and CDR2 SNEGSKA (reference sequence). CDR3 in DNA: TGCAGTGCTAGAGATAATACAGGGGGCCCGGGGGATGAGCAGTTCTTC. This translates into CSARDNTGGPGDEQFF.

This clonotype has only a few counts. The chain links TRBV15 to TRBJ2-7; D perhaps matches TRBD1 (5 bases). CDR3 length equals 16 residues. Germline CDR1 and CDR2: LNHNV and YYDKDF (reference sequence). The ends were cut back, 2 bases at V and 0 bases at J, with 14 bases in the middle. The CDR3 protein is CATSRLPDSNSYEQYF. For the CDR3, the DNA is TGTGCCACCAGCAGACTCCCCGACAGTAACTCCTACGAGCAGTACTTC.

This clonotype occurred many times. This chain links TRBV7-8 with TRBJ2-7; weak D call: TRBD1 (6 bases). This CDR3 has 13 residues. Per the germline V gene, CDR1 is SGHVS and CDR2 is FQNEAQ. The V end lost 6 bases, the J end lost 2 bases, and 11 bases lay between the germline ends. The CDR3 nucleotides read TGTGCCAGCAGGCCTACAGGGACCTACGAGCAGTACGTC. This gives the protein CASRPTGTYEQYV.

This clonotype was seen more than once but under ten times. The chain employs TRBV25-1 and TRBJ2-2, with 7 bases matching TRBD1. Per the germline V gene, CDR1 is MGHDK and CDR2 is SYGVNS. CDR3 length equals 17 residues. Trimming took 0 bases from V and 4 from J; bases not matched to a gene: 8. CDR3 coding DNA: TGTGCCAGCAGTGAATATTTCCCAGGGACAGCCACCGGGGAGCTGTTTTTT. This sequence encodes CASSEYFPGTATGELFF.

This clonotype was picked up many times. The chain couples TRBV7-8 to TRBJ2-1; the D gene could be TRBD1 or TRBD2 (6 bases each). CDR3 length equals 14 residues. Between the trimmed V and J ends, which lost 1 base and 8 bases, there was a span of 12 bases. Germline CDR1 and CDR2: SGHVS and FQNEAQ. The CDR3 region is CASSLERGAYEQFF. The CDR3 DNA sequence: TGTGCCAGCAGCTTAGAAAGGGGGGCCTATGAGCAGTTCTTC.

This chain links TRBV7-6 with TRBJ2-5; D possibly corresponds to TRBD2 (6 bases). This CDR3 region has 13 residues. CDR1 is SGHVS and CDR2 is FNYEAQ in the germline V gene. The V and J ends lost 10 bases and 3 bases respectively, with 15 bases between them. The chain's CDR3 is CANTPSGEETQYF. The CDR3 DNA sequence: TGTGCCAACACCCCATCGGGGGAAGAGACCCAGTACTTC.

This clonotype was counted only a few times. CDR3 protein: CASSQEGEPYYEQYF. CDR3 bases: TGCGCCAGCAGCCAAGAAGGGGAACCTTACTACGAGCAGTACTTC. This chain uses TRBV4-1 with TRBJ2-7; TRBD1 might be the D (5 bases). This CDR3 region has 15 residues. V lost 0 bases, J lost 3 bases, and 12 bases lay in between. The V gene's germline CDR1 is MGHRA and CDR2 YSYEKL.

This clonotype was recorded at least ten times. The chain couples TRBV7-6 to TRBJ1-2; possibly TRBD1 for D (5 bases). The CDR3 is 15 amino acids. V dropped 1 base and J dropped 0 bases, with 9 bases sitting between them. CDR1 is SGHVS and CDR2 is FNYEAQ in the germline V gene. CDR3 amino acids: CASSLGDGANYGYTF. In DNA form, the CDR3 reads TGTGCCAGCAGCTTAGGGGACGGAGCTAACTATGGCTACACCTTC.

The sample holds a few counts of this clonotype. The rearrangement links TRBV7-9 to TRBJ2-1; TRBD2 agrees at 12 bases. This CDR3 contains 18 residues. CDR1 and CDR2 from the germline V gene are SEHNR and FQNEAQ (reference sequence). V was pared by 3 bases and J by 4 bases, with 10 bases of the junction left unmatched. The CDR3 DNA sequence: TGTGCCAGCAGCTTGACCCCGGGACTAGCGGGCCCTTACAATGAGCAGTTCTTC. Protein: CASSLTPGLAGPYNEQFF.

This clonotype was found many times. This sequence joins TRBV12-5 and TRBJ2-7; D perhaps matches TRBD2 (6 bases). CDR1 is LGHNT and CDR2 is FRNRAP in the germline V gene. V lost 3 bases and J lost 7, with 13 bases in between. The CDR3 sequence is 13 residues long. CDR3 in DNA: TGTGCTAGTGGTTTAGGAGGGTCGGAGGAGCAGTACTTC. Amino acids: CASGLGGSEEQYF.

The chain has TRBV29-1 and TRBJ1-2, with D perhaps matching TRBD1 (6 bases). Looked up from germline, CDR1 is SQVTM and CDR2 is ANQGSEA. V was pared by 0 bases and J by 6 bases, with 17 bases between. CDR3 length: 15 amino acids. CDR3 in DNA: TGCAGCGTTGAAGATCAGTGGGGGCTTGGGGATGGCTACACCTTC. It encodes CSVEDQWGLGDGYTF.

The V call is TRBV10-3, the J call TRBJ1-4; TRBD1 matches 7 bases. The J segment lost 8 bases and the V segment lost 3 bases, leaving 3 bases of the junction unmatched. Per germline, CDR1 ENHRY and CDR2 SYGVKD. CDR3 length: 13 residues. CDR3 nucleotide sequence: TGTGCCATCAGTGACAGGGGGGACGAAAAACTGTTTTTT. Translation gives CAISDRGDEKLFF.

CDR3 loop: CSISGGDDEQFF. The CDR3 nucleotides read TGCAGCATTAGCGGGGGGGACGATGAGCAGTTCTTC. The rearrangement uses TRBV29-1 and TRBJ2-1; 11 nucleotides agree with TRBD2. Trimming at V came to 8 bases and at J to 8 bases, leaving 5 bases not matched to a gene. This CDR3 comprises 12 residues. CDR1 and CDR2 from the germline V gene are SQVTM and ANQGSEA.